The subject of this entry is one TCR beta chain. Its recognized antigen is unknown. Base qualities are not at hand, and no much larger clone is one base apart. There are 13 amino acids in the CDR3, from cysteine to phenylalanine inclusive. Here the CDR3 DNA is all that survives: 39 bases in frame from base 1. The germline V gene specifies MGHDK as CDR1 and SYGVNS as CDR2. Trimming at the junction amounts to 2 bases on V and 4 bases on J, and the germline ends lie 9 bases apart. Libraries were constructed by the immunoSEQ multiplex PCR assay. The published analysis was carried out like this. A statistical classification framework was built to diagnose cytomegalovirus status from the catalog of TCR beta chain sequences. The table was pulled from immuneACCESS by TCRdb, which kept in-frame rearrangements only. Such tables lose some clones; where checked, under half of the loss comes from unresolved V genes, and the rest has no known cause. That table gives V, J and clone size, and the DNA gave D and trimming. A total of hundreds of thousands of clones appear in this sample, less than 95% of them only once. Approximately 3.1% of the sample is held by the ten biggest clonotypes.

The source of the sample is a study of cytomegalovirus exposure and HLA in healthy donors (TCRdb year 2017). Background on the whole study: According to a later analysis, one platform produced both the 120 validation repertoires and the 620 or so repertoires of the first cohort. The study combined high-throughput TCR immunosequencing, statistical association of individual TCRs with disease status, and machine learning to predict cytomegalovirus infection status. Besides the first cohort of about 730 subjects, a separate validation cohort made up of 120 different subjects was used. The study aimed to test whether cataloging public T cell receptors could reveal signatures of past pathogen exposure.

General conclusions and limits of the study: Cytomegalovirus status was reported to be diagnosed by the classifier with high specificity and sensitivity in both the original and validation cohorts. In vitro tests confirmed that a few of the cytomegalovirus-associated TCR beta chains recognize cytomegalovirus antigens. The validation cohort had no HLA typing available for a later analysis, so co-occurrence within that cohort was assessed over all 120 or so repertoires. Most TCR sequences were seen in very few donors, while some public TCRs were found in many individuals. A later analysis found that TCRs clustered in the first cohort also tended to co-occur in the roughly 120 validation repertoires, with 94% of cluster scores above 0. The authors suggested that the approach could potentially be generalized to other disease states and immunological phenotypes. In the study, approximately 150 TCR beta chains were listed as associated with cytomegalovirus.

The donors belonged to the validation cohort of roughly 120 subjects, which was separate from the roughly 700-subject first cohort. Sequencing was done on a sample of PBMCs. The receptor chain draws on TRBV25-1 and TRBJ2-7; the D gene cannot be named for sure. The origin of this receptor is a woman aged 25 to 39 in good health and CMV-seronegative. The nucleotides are TGTGCCAGCAGTGAACTGGGATTTTACGAGCAGTACTTC. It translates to CASSELGFYEQYF.